The entry that follows covers one T cell receptor beta chain sequence. Its antigen remains unidentified. A much larger clone differs from this one at a single base, so this may be a read error. The sample comes from a study of T-cell reconstitution after alpha-beta-depleted transplantation in children. Study outcomes and limitations: The study reportedly traced alpha-beta T cells about two months after transplant to several hundred expanded graft clones. The authors attributed T-cell counts and diversity one year after transplant mostly to newly produced T cells.

There are 14 residues in the CDR3. Germline CDR1 is SGDLS and CDR2 is YYNGEE. Unique molecular identifiers featured in how the TCRbeta library was prepared. TCRdb reprocessed the PCR reads with MiXCR, giving one entry per CDR3 protein. The profile shows hundreds of thousands of distinct CDR3 sequences, 10% to 15% of them singletons. This TCR was sampled from a girl aged 2 to 10 with congenital amegakaryocytic thrombocytopenia, due to receive a stem cell transplant. Source: PBMCs, taken before TCRalphabeta/CD19-depleted stem cell transplant. J is TRBJ2-3 and V is TRBV9, with D possibly being TRBD2 (6 bases). The CDR3 nucleotides are TGTGCCAGCGTAGCGGAGGGTCTCACAGATATGCAGTATTTT. Protein sequence: CASVAEGLTDMQYF.